The text below deals with one TCR beta chain. The data are from a study of blood T cell repertoires in COVID-19. This CDR3 is built from 15 residues. The V gene lost 5 bases and the J gene lost 0 bases, with 12 bases spanning the gap. Per germline, CDR1 MNHEY and CDR2 SVGEGT. Study processing details: Estimates of nucleated cell counts were drawn from the amplification of reference gene primers. Only in-frame clones appear in the TCRdb table, and some are missing; sequencing was by immunoSEQ multiplex PCR. That table gives V, J and clone size, and the DNA gave D and trimming. The sample contains over 60,000 clones, 90% of which appear only once.

The chain uses TRBV6-2 or TRBV6-3 and TRBJ2-3; D might be TRBD1 (5 bases). The TCR comes from a woman older than 75 with active COVID-19. The sample was peripheral blood. CDR3 amino acids: CASSDRAYSTDTQYF. Here the CDR3 DNA reads TGTGCCAGCAGTGACAGAGCTTATAGCACAGATACGCAGTATTTT.